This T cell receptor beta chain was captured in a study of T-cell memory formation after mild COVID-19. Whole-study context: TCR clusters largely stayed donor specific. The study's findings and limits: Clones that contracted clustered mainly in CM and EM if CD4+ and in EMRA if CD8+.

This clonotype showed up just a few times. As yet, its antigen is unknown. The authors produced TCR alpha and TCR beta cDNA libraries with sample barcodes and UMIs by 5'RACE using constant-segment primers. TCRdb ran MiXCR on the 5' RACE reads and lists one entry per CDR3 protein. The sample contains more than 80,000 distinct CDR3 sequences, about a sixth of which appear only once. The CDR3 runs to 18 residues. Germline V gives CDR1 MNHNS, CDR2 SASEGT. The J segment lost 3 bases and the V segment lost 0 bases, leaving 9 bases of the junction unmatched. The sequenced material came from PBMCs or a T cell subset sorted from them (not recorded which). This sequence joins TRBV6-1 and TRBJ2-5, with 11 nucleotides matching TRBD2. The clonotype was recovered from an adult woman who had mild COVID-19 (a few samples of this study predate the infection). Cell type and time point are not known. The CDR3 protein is CASSEAQSPLAGEETQYF. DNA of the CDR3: TGTGCCAGCAGTGAAGCTCAGTCCCCACTAGCGGGGGAAGAGACCCAGTACTTC.